The clone carrying this TCR beta chain was seen repeatedly, ten times or more. Its antigen is not known. In TCRdb, the reads were re-called with MiXCR into one record per CDR3 protein. This sample has 450,000 to 650,000 distinct CDR3 sequences, with just under 40% found just once. These data come from a study of T cell repertoires in cytomegalovirus infection. Study-wide background: Well-studied HLA-B-restricted CMV epitopes were used in the study alongside recently identified HLA-C-restricted ones. Indications of both CMV infection and matching HLA type were provided by public TCR beta signatures. Findings and limits, study-wide: In two of eight donors, the top clonotype was HLA-C-restricted CMV-specific. CMV carriers having the relevant HLA were flagged by cumulative public TCR beta family frequency.

With V trimmed by 7 bases and J by 4 bases, 6 bases remained unmatched. There are 14 residues in the CDR3. In germline, CDR1 is SGHVS, CDR2 FQNEAQ. This sample comprised cultured PBMCs, obtained from culture after CMV antigen stimulation. This receptor was identified in a human donor in good health (CMV status not recorded). Some clones in this sample may be carry-over from other donors' samples. J is TRBJ2-5 and V is TRBV7-8, with 10 nucleotides matching TRBD1. The CDR3 nucleotides are TGTGCCAGCACCGCCGGGACAGGGGTAGAGACCCAGTACTTC. This gives the protein CASTAGTGVETQYF. The full variable domain, in which reference TRBV7-8 and TRBJ2-5 provide the parts outside the CDR3, is GAGVSQSPRYKVAKRGQDVALRCDPISGHVSLFWYQQALGQGPEFLTYFQNEAQLDKSGLPSDRFFAERPEGSVSTLKIQRTQQEDSAVYLCASTAGTGVETQYFGPGTRLLVL.